One and the same sample provided the 20 T cell receptor beta chains below, sequenced in a study of patients and donors after allogeneic stem cell transplantation. TCRdb ran MiXCR on the RT-PCR reads and lists one entry per CDR3 protein. The sample carries fewer than 95,000 distinct CDR3 sequences, just under 5% recorded once. The specimen was blood, either unsorted or a sorted T cell fraction (not recorded which). The receptors come from a human donor who was either an allogeneic HSCT recipient or a stem cell or donor lymphocyte infusion donor (not recorded which). It is not recorded whose cells these are; they may come from a transplant donor.

This clonotype was counted a single time. A junction boundary mismatches the germline segment, possibly from a read error. The J gene is TRBJ2-3, the V gene TRBV7-7; D may be TRBD2 (6 bases). CDR3 length: 13 residues. Germline V lookup: CDR1 SSHAT, CDR2 FNYEAQ (reference sequence). The CDR3 is CASSMIGGDTQYF. The CDR3 region has the DNA TGTGCTAGCAGTATGATCGGGGGAGATACGCAGTATTTT.

This clonotype was observed many times. The J gene is TRBJ2-6, the V gene TRBV10-3; the match to TRBD1 covers 11 bases. With 5 bases clipped from V and 4 bases from J, the junction kept 4 bases outside the gene matches. CDR3 size: 16 residues. CDR1 is ENHRY, CDR2 SYGVKD, per germline. The CDR3 DNA sequence: TGTGCCATCAGTCCCCGGACAGGGGGCGGGGCCAACGTCCTGACTTTC. It specifies CAISPRTGGGANVLTF.

In this sample, this clonotype turned up a few times. This chain connects TRBV19 to TRBJ1-2, with D perhaps matching TRBD1 (5 bases). There are 12 residues in the CDR3. Between the trimmed V and J ends, which lost 4 bases and 8 bases, there was a span of 11 bases. The V gene's germline CDR1 is LNHDA and CDR2 SQIVND (reference sequence). This CDR3 reads CASSTPGFGYTF. CDR3 nucleotide sequence: TGTGCCAGTAGTACACCAGGGTTCGGCTACACCTTC.

This clonotype was counted only a few times. This sequence joins TRBV28 and TRBJ2-1; 10 positions match TRBD2. The germline gives CDR1 MDHEN, CDR2 SYDVKM. CDR3 length: 16 amino acids. J was trimmed by 9 bases and V by 1 base; bases with no gene match: 9. CDR3 sequence reads: CASSLSDTSGEVEQFF. DNA for the CDR3: TGTGCCAGCAGTTTATCTGATACTAGCGGGGAGGTTGAGCAGTTCTTC.

Worth noting for this clonotype: This clone may be a read error of a much larger clone one base away. The chain carries TRBV11-1 and TRBJ2-4, with D perhaps matching TRBD2 (6 bases). Deletions cut 3 bases from V and 8 bases from J, with 14 bases between. This CDR3 spans 14 amino acids. CDR1 SGHAT and CDR2 FQDESV come from the germline V gene (reference sequence). The CDR3: CASSFGTGGYIQYF. For the CDR3, the DNA is TGTGCCAGCAGCTTCGGGACTGGCGGTTACATTCAGTACTTC.

This clonotype was recorded at least ten times. The V gene is TRBV6-5, the J gene TRBJ2-7, with TRBD1 as a possible D gene (6 bases). The V and J ends lost 2 bases and 0 bases respectively, with 8 bases between them. This CDR3 has 14 residues. Germline loops: CDR1 MNHEY, CDR2 SVGAGI. CDR3 protein: CASSYDRNSYEQYF. CDR3 sequence (DNA): TGTGCCAGCAGTTACGACAGGAACTCCTACGAGCAGTACTTC.

For this clonotype: A much more abundant neighbour one base away suggests this may be a read error. The chain couples TRBV7-8 to TRBJ1-5; the match to TRBD1 covers 7 bases. Germline V gives CDR1 SGHVS, CDR2 FQNEAQ. There are 16 residues in the CDR3. Trimming cost V 5 bases and J 5 bases; bases outside gene matches: 12. As DNA, the CDR3 is TGTGCCAGCAGCATTGACCGGGACAGTTATTATCAGCCCCAGCATTTT. Amino acid sequence: CASSIDRDSYYQPQHF.

This clonotype was seen repeatedly, ten times or more. V is TRBV28 and J is TRBJ2-1; 12 bases map to TRBD2. Germline-derived CDR1 and CDR2 are MDHEN and SYDVKM. The CDR3 totals 15 residues. With V trimmed by 5 bases and J by 7 bases, 6 bases remained unmatched. Here the CDR3 reads CASSILAGGANEQFF. The CDR3 DNA reads TGTGCCAGCAGTATACTAGCGGGAGGAGCAAATGAGCAGTTCTTC.

The chain couples TRBV11-3 to TRBJ1-2; no clear D gene. CDR3 length: 13 amino acids. From germline, CDR1 is SGHNT and CDR2 YENEEA. Trimming shortened V by 1 base and J by 2 bases, and 5 bases separated the two germline ends. Here the CDR3 reads CASSLVGNYGYTF. CDR3 DNA sequence: TGTGCCAGCAGCTTAGTGGGGAACTATGGCTACACCTTC.

This clonotype was seen repeatedly, ten times or more. The chain recombines TRBV7-2 with TRBJ2-5; no clear D gene. Germline lookup yields CDR1 SGHTA and CDR2 FQGNSA. Trimming removed 1 base at V and 5 bases at J, with 14 bases between. The CDR3 sequence is 15 residues long. As DNA, the CDR3 is TGTGCCAGCAGCTTAGACTTACAGTTCGGGGAGACCCAGTACTTC. This encodes CASSLDLQFGETQYF.

The sample holds a few counts of this clonotype. V and J are TRBV7-9 and TRBJ2-7; D is ambiguous. CDR3 length: 13 amino acids. From germline, CDR1 is SEHNR and CDR2 FQNEAQ (reference sequence). Trimming left V 5 bases short and J 4 bases short, with 12 bases between. The CDR3: CASSLEAIYEQYF. The CDR3 nucleotides are TGTGCCAGCAGCCTAGAGGCTATTTACGAGCAGTACTTC.

There are many counts of this clonotype. The chain combines TRBV28 with TRBJ2-7; D perhaps matches TRBD1 (6 bases). V was clipped by 4 bases and J by 5 bases, with 15 bases between them. CDR1 and CDR2 from the germline V gene are MDHEN and SYDVKM. This CDR3 contains 14 residues. The CDR3 protein is CASSSQKNRDEQYF. CDR3 coding DNA: TGTGCCAGCAGTTCTCAAAAAAACAGGGACGAGCAGTACTTC.

This clonotype occurred many times. The rearrangement links TRBV28 to TRBJ2-7, with 8 bases lining up with TRBD2. Unmatched junction bases numbered 18, after V lost 4 bases and J lost 7 bases. CDR1 and CDR2 from the germline V gene are MDHEN and SYDVKM. The CDR3 covers 17 residues. CDR3 residues: CASSSPIRSSGREEQYF. The DNA for the CDR3 is TGTGCCAGCAGTTCCCCGATTCGTTCAAGCGGGAGAGAAGAGCAGTACTTC.

There are a few counts of this clonotype. V usage is TRBV7-2 and J usage is TRBJ1-2; D possibly corresponds to TRBD1 (6 bases). Germline CDR1 SGHTA, CDR2 FQGNSA. The CDR3 has 16 residues. V lost 5 bases, J lost 2 bases, and 18 bases lay in between. Here the CDR3 DNA reads TGTGCCAGCAGCGCCGGGGGGGGGCAGGGGAACTATGGCTACACCTTC. Amino acids: CASSAGGGQGNYGYTF.

There are many counts of this clonotype. CDR3 DNA sequence: TGCAGCGTTGTCTTCAGGGGGCGTCGGAACACTGAAGCTTTCTTT. Residues: CSVVFRGRRNTEAFF. J is TRBJ1-1 and V is TRBV29-1; 8 nucleotides line up with TRBD1. Losses at the gene ends were 4 bases for V and 1 base for J; bases not matched to a gene: 8. CDR1 and CDR2 from the germline V gene are SQVTM and ANQGSEA. CDR3 size: 15 residues.

This clonotype was picked up many times. The V call is TRBV6-2 or TRBV6-3, the J call TRBJ2-1; D gene unclear. CDR1 and CDR2 (germline): MNHEY, SVGEGT. V was shortened by 11 bases and J by 2 bases, with 13 bases between the two germline ends. CDR3 length equals 13 residues. CDR3 nucleotide sequence: TGTGCCTCTGGGGTTCTCACCTACAATGAGCAGTTCTTC. Translated, it gives CASGVLTYNEQFF.

This clonotype was counted at least ten times. The CDR3 spells CASSLGGVQNTEAFF. The CDR3 region has the DNA TGCGCCAGCAGCTTGGGGGGAGTACAGAACACTGAAGCTTTCTTT. This sequence joins TRBV5-1 and TRBJ1-1; D is undetermined. The CDR3 spans 15 residues. CDR1 is SGHRS and CDR2 is YFSETQ in the germline V gene. The V end was cut by 0 bases, the J end by 1 base, with 10 bases between.

The table lists this clonotype with many counts. This chain uses TRBV7-9 with TRBJ2-7, with D perhaps TRBD2 (6 bases). The germline gives CDR1 SEHNR, CDR2 FQNEAQ (reference sequence). Trimming left V 1 base short and J 4 bases short, with 14 bases between. This CDR3 contains 15 residues. Written as DNA, the CDR3 is TGTGCCAGCAGCTTAGTTCCGCGGGGACGATACGAGCAGTACTTC. It yields the protein CASSLVPRGRYEQYF.

This clonotype has ten or more counts. The chain couples TRBV9 to TRBJ2-5; D not resolved. The CDR3 consists of 14 residues. The germline V and J ends were trimmed by 0 bases and 2 bases, with 8 bases remaining between them. CDR1 and CDR2 from the germline V gene are SGDLS and YYNGEE. Written as DNA, the CDR3 is TGTGCCAGCAGCGTAGGTGTCCAGCAAGAGACCCAGTACTTC. Its translation: CASSVGVQQETQYF. Combining the CDR3 with reference TRBV9 and TRBJ2-5 gives the whole variable domain DSGVTQTPKHLITATGQRVTLRCSPRSGDLSVYWYQQSLDQGLQFLIQYYNGEERAKGNILERFSAQQFPDLHSELNLSSLELGDSALYFCASSVGVQQETQYFGPGTRLLVL.

In its sample, this clonotype was seen a few times. This sequence joins TRBV5-4 and TRBJ2-7; the match to TRBD2 covers 12 bases. The J segment lost 3 bases and the V segment lost 0 bases, leaving 4 bases of the junction unmatched. This CDR3 spans 16 amino acids. The germline V gene encodes CDR1 SGHNT and CDR2 YYREEE (reference sequence). The CDR3 bases are TGTGCCAGCAGCTTGGGTGGGACTAGCGGGCTCTACGAGCAGTACTTC. It yields the protein CASSLGGTSGLYEQYF.